Listed below are T cell receptor beta chains from one sample, sequenced in a study of sequential checkpoint blockade in melanoma. Only in-frame clones appear in the TCRdb table, and some are missing; sequencing was by immunoSEQ multiplex PCR. Of around 9,100 clones in the sample, over 50% were seen once. Sequences were derived from CD8+ T cells sorted from blood (inferred from file names), sampled from a patient given nivolumab and ipilimumab in sequence. The receptors originated from a human donor with melanoma. Each CDR3 is given with its conserved first and last residue. The order of the fields is V gene, clone size, D gene, J gene, CDR3 DNA, CDR3 protein. A D gene is named only where the DNA matches it firmly. Not all rows give a size; the values are once, few, many and, for expanded clones, a class.

TRBV28	few	NA	TRBJ1-1	TGTGCCAGCAGCTCGAACACTGAAGCTTTCTTT	CASSSNTEAFF
TRBV4-3	medium-sized	TRBD1	TRBJ2-5	TGCGCCAGCAGCCAAGATCTGTTGTCGACAGGGTTGCACGAGACCCAGTACTTC	CASSQDLLSTGLHETQYF
TRBV6-5	NA	TRBD1	TRBJ1-2	TGTGCCAGCAGTTACGGACAGGGTGATGGCTACACCTTC	CASSYGQGDGYTF
TRBV4-3	NA	TRBD1	TRBJ1-6	TGCGCCAGCAGCCTCCGGGACAGGGACTATAATTCACCCCTCCACTTT	CASSLRDRDYNSPLHF
TRBV5-1	few	TRBD1	TRBJ1-4	TGCGCCAGCAGCCCGCGTGGGACAGGTAATGAAAAACTGTTTTTT	CASSPRGTGNEKLFF
TRBV5-4	NA	NA	TRBJ2-7	TGTGCCAGCAGCTTACAGGGCATGGAGCAGTACTTC	CASSLQGMEQYF
TRBV5-6	few	NA	TRBJ2-2	TGTGCCAGCAGCTTACAGACAGGAGTCCCCTATCGCACCGGGGAGCTGTTTTTT	CASSLQTGVPYRTGELFF
TRBV5-6	NA	NA	TRBJ2-5	TGTGCCAGCAGGGGTGGGGGGGGGCCTCGGGAGACCCAGTACTTC	CASRGGGGPRETQYF
TRBV7-2	few	NA	TRBJ1-5	TGTGCCAGCAGCGTTGAGGGTTATAGCAATCAGCCCCAGCATTTT	CASSVEGYSNQPQHF
TRBV5-1	NA	NA	TRBJ2-7	TGCGCCAGCAGCTTGGGGACAGTCTACGAGCAGTACTTC	CASSLGTVYEQYF
TRBV2	NA	NA	TRBJ2-5	TGTGCCAGCAGTGAAACAGGGTCCCCTCAAGAGACCCAGTACTTC	CASSETGSPQETQYF
TRBV7-3	NA	NA	TRBJ1-6	TGTGCCAGCAGCTCCGGGCGGGGCTCACCCCTCCACTTT	CASSSGRGSPLHF
TRBV5-4	NA	NA	TRBJ1-2	TGTGCCAGCAGCGGATTAGACAGTCACTATGGCTACACCTTC	CASSGLDSHYGYTF
TRBV27	NA	NA	TRBJ1-2	TGTGCCAGCGGACAGCACTATGGCTACACCTTC	CASGQHYGYTF
TRBV19	few	TRBD2	TRBJ2-1	TGTGCCAGTAGTCGATCACTAGCGGGGGGCCTCAATGAGCAGTTCTTC	CASSRSLAGGLNEQFF
TRBV2	NA	NA	TRBJ1-6	TGTGCCAGCAGTGACCCAGGTTTAGGTTCACCCCTCCACTTT	CASSDPGLGSPLHF
TRBV4-3	NA	TRBD1	TRBJ2-7	TGCGCCAGCAGCCGAGGGACAGGTCTGTTCGAGCAGTACTTC	CASSRGTGLFEQYF
TRBV2	NA	TRBD1	TRBJ1-3	TGTGGGGGACAGGGGTCTGGAAACACCATATATTTT	CGGQGSGNTIYF
TRBV5-1	NA	TRBD2	TRBJ2-7	TGCGCCAGCAGCAGGACTAGCGGGGGGCCCTACGAGCAGTACTTC	CASSRTSGGPYEQYF
TRBV4-3	NA	TRBD1	TRBJ2-3	TGCGCCAGCAGCCCCCTACTCCCGGGACAGGGCGCAGATACGCAGTATTTT	CASSPLLPGQGADTQYF
TRBV4-3	NA	TRBD2	TRBJ2-1	TGCGCCAGCAGCCAAGACCGGACTAGCGGGGGTAATGAGCAGTTCTTC	CASSQDRTSGGNEQFF
TRBV5-4	medium-sized	NA	TRBJ1-2	TGTGCCAGCAGCTCAAGCGGGGGGATTATTAGGGGCTACACCTTC	CASSSSGGIIRGYTF
TRBV7-9	few	NA	TRBJ1-5	TGTGCCACAAGGGGGGGGGCCAATCAGCCCCAGCATTTT	CATRGGANQPQHF
TRBV4-2	medium-sized	NA	TRBJ1-1	TGTGCCAGCAGCCAGGCCCGACAGCAAATGAACACTGAAGCTTTCTTT	CASSQARQQMNTEAFF
TRBV27	NA	NA	TRBJ2-7	TGTGCCAGCAGTTTATATCAGGGTACCTACGAGCAGTACTTC	CASSLYQGTYEQYF
TRBV5-6	NA	TRBD1	TRBJ1-2	TGTGCCAGCACCGGGGACAGGGGTTATGGCTACACCTTC	CASTGDRGYGYTF
TRBV19	NA	TRBD1	TRBJ1-6	TGTGCCAGTAGTGCGGGACAGAAGAATTCACCCCTCCACTTT	CASSAGQKNSPLHF
TRBV6-1	NA	NA	TRBJ2-7	TGTGCCAGCAGTGACACAGGGAGCGAGCAGTACTTC	CASSDTGSEQYF
TRBV10-3	NA	TRBD2	TRBJ2-7	TGTGCCATCAGTGTGGACGGGGGGGATTTCTACGAGCAGTACTTC	CAISVDGGDFYEQYF
TRBV9	NA	NA	TRBJ1-3	TGTGCCAGCAGCGTAGGGGGCCCTGGAAACACCATATATTTT	CASSVGGPGNTIYF
TRBV4-3	NA	NA	TRBJ2-3	TGCGCCAGCAGCCAAGTCCAACGGCAGACTAGCACAGATACGCAGTATTTT	CASSQVQRQTSTDTQYF
TRBV11-2	NA	NA	TRBJ1-1	TGTGCCAGCAGCTTAGTTTCAACAGGGGAAGCTTTCTTT	CASSLVSTGEAFF
TRBV6-5	NA	NA	TRBJ2-7	TGTGCCAGCGGAGGGGTTTCCTACGAGCAGTACTTC	CASGGVSYEQYF
TRBV15	once	NA	TRBJ1-4	TGTGCCACTGGTCAGGTTTCTTCAGCTAATGAAAAACTGTTTTTT	CATGQVSSANEKLFF
TRBV4-1	NA	NA	TRBJ2-1	TGCGCCAGCAGCCAAGATATCAGGGCACTCTACAATGAGCAGTTCTTC	CASSQDIRALYNEQFF
TRBV4-3	NA	NA	TRBJ2-3	TGCGCCAGCAGCCAAGATGTGGGCTCAGATACGCAGTATTTT	CASSQDVGSDTQYF
TRBV7-9	once	NA	TRBJ2-6	TGTGCCAGCAGCCCTGGGGGCAGTGGGGCCAACGTCCTGACTTTC	CASSPGGSGANVLTF
TRBV4-3	NA	TRBD1	TRBJ1-1	TGCGCCAGCAGCCCTAGTCAGGGGGCATGGATGAACACTGAAGCTTTCTTT	CASSPSQGAWMNTEAFF
TRBV5-6	once	TRBD2	TRBJ2-7	TGTGCCAGCAGCTTCGGGGGGGGTTTCTACGAGCAGTACTTC	CASSFGGGFYEQYF
TRBV6-5	NA	TRBD1	TRBJ1-4	TGTGCCAGCAGACAGGGGGCATCTAATGAAAAACTGTTTTTT	CASRQGASNEKLFF
TRBV27	NA	NA	TRBJ1-5	TGTGCCAGCAGTCCGCGACAGGGCAATCAGCCCCAGCATTTT	CASSPRQGNQPQHF
TRBV4-3	few	TRBD2	TRBJ2-1	TGCGCCAGCAGCCAAGATGCGGCTAGCGGGGGGGGGAAGAGATCCTACAATGAGCAGTTCTTC	CASSQDAASGGGKRSYNEQFF
TRBV6-5	NA	NA	TRBJ1-5	TGTGCCAGCAGCGAAGGAGCTAATCAGCCCCAGCATTTT	CASSEGANQPQHF
TRBV11-2	NA	NA	TRBJ2-7	TGTGCCAGCAACCTCAGGGGTGGCTCCTACGAGCAGTACTTC	CASNLRGGSYEQYF
TRBV5-4	NA	NA	TRBJ2-7	TGTGCCAGCAGCTCGTTTGACGAGCAGTACTTC	CASSSFDEQYF
TRBV7-2	NA	NA	TRBJ1-2	TGTGCCAGCAGCTTAGGGGCCTGGGGGGGCAACTATGGCTACACCTTC	CASSLGAWGGNYGYTF
TRBV15	once	TRBD1	TRBJ2-7	TGTGCCACCAGCAGAGATAAAGGCAGGGGGCTGGTCGAGCAGTACTTC	CATSRDKGRGLVEQYF
TRBV4-2	NA	TRBD2	TRBJ2-1	TGTGCCAGCAGCCCACTAGCGGGGGGGCCGGATGAGCAGTTCTTC	CASSPLAGGPDEQFF
TRBV6-5	NA	NA	TRBJ1-2	TGTGCCAGCTCGTCAGTTCCTAACTATGGCTACACCTTC	CASSSVPNYGYTF
TRBV28	NA	TRBD1	TRBJ1-4	TGTGCCAGCAGTGGCATCCGGGACAGGGTGGTCGAAAAACTGTTTTTT	CASSGIRDRVVEKLFF
TRBV15	NA	TRBD1	TRBJ1-2	TGTGCCACCAGCAGAGATTTGGGGACAGGGAATAGCTACACCTTC	CATSRDLGTGNSYTF
TRBV28	NA	TRBD1	TRBJ2-7	TGTGCCAGCAGATGGACAGGAGAGCCCTACGAGCAGTACTTC	CASRWTGEPYEQYF
TRBV9	NA	TRBD1	TRBJ2-3	TGTGCCAGCAGCCCCTGGGACAGCCGCACAGATACGCAGTATTTT	CASSPWDSRTDTQYF
TRBV19	few	NA	TRBJ2-7	TGTGCCAGTAGCCGCCGGGGAGCATACGAGCAGTACTTC	CASSRRGAYEQYF
TRBV7-8	NA	NA	TRBJ1-1	TGTGCCAGCAGTCCAGGCGGGGGATTGGGCACTGAAGCTTTCTTT	CASSPGGGLGTEAFF